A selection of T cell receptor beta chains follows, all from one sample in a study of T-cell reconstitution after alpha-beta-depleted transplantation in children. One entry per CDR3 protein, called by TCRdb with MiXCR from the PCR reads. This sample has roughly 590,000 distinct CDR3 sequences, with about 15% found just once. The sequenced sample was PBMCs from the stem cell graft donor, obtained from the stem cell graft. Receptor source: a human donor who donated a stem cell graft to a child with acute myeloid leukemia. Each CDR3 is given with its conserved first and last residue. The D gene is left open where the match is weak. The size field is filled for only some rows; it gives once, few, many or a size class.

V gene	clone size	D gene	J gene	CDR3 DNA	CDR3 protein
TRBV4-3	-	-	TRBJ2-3	TGCGCCAGCAGCCAAGGCTCAGGGTGGGGGGGCACAGATACGCAGTATTTT	CASSQGSGWGGTDTQYF
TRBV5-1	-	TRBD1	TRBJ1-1	TGCGCCAGCAGCTTGCCGGGGGACAGTAACACTGAAGCTTTCTTT	CASSLPGDSNTEAFF
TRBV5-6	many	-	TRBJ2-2	TGTGCCAGCAGCGCAACAGTGAACACCGGGGAGCTGTTTTTT	CASSATVNTGELFF
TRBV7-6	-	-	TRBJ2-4	TGTGCCAGCAGCTCCCTAGAGGGACCCATTCAGTACTTC	CASSSLEGPIQYF
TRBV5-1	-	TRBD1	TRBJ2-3	TGCGCCAGCAGCTCCCCGGGACAGGGGGCCACTCATACGCAGTATTTT	CASSSPGQGATHTQYF
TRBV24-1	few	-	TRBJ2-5	TGTGCCACCAGTGATCTTGGGGACCCTCTCCAAGAGACCCAGTACTTC	CATSDLGDPLQETQYF
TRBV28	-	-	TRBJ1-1	TGTGCCAGCAGTCCCCCTGGAAGCCGGAACACTGAAGCTTTCTTT	CASSPPGSRNTEAFF
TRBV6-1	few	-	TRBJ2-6	TGTGCCAGCAGGGACACTCCCTTAAGGGCCAACGTCCTGACTTTC	CASRDTPLRANVLTF
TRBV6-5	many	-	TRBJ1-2	TGTGCCAGCAGTTACCCCGGGGCAGAGGTCTATGGCTACACCTTC	CASSYPGAEVYGYTF
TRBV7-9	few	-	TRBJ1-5	TGTGCCAGCAGCCGAGAGCCCTACGGCAATCAGCCCCAGCATTTT	CASSREPYGNQPQHF
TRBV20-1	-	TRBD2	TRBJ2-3	TGCAGTGCTAGAGTTGGTATTGGGCTAGCGGAAGATACGCAGTATTTT	CSARVGIGLAEDTQYF
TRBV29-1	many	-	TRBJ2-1	TGCAGCGTTGATCTCGAGTCGGGGACGGGTGAGCAGTTCTTC	CSVDLESGTGEQFF
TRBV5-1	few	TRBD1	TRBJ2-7	TGCGCCAGCAGCTCCAGGGGGACCTTCACCTACGAGCAGTACTTC	CASSSRGTFTYEQYF
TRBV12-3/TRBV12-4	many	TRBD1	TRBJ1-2	TGTGCCAGCAGTCCGTCCGGACAGGGACGAAAAGGCTACACCTTC	CASSPSGQGRKGYTF
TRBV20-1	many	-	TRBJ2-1	TGCAGTGCTGCACAAGTAAGAAGCAGTGAGCAGTTCTTC	CSAAQVRSSEQFF
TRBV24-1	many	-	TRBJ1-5	TGTGCCACCAGCGGTGGACGGGATGGTGGCAATCAGCCCCAGCATTTT	CATSGGRDGGNQPQHF
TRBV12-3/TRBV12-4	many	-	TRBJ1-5	TGTGCCAGCAGCCGCAGAAGGTCGAGCAATCAGCCCCAGCATTTT	CASSRRRSSNQPQHF
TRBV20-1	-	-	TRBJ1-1	TGCAGTGCTAGAGTGATTGGGGCGGCCACTGAAGCTTTCTTT	CSARVIGAATEAFF
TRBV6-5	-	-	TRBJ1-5	TGTGCCAGCAGTTACTCTCCAGGAGTCAATCAGCCCCAGCATTTT	CASSYSPGVNQPQHF
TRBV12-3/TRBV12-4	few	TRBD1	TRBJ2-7	TGTGCCAGCAGGAGATACACAGGGGGAGTCGCCTACGAGCAGTACTTC	CASRRYTGGVAYEQYF
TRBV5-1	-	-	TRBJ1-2	TGCGCCAGCAGCTTGTCGGAGGGTGGTAACTATGGCTACACCTTC	CASSLSEGGNYGYTF
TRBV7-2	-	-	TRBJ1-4	TGTGCCAGCAGCTTAGTTGGGGCGCAAACTAATGAAAAACTGTTTTTT	CASSLVGAQTNEKLFF
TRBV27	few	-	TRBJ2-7	TGTGCCAGCAGTTTAAACCCCTTTATCTACGAGCAGTACTTC	CASSLNPFIYEQYF
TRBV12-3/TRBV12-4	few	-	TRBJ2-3	TGTGCCAGCAGTCGATCGGCGGATACGCAGTATTTT	CASSRSADTQYF
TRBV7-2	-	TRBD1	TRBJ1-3	TGTGCCAGCAGCACCACAGGGGTCGCTGGAAACACCATATATTTT	CASSTTGVAGNTIYF
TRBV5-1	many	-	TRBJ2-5	TGCGCCAGCAGCTTGGTTACGGGACAAGAGACCCAGTACTTC	CASSLVTGQETQYF
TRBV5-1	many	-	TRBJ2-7	TGCGCCAGCAGCCCCTCGGGGGACCACGAGCAGTACTTC	CASSPSGDHEQYF
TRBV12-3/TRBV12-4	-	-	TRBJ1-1	TGTGCCAGCAGCACCCGGGGGGACACTGAAGCTTTCTTT	CASSTRGDTEAFF
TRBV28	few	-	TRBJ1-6	TGTGCCAGCAGTACATCCGGGACACTTGTGAGCTCCTATAATTCACCCCTCCACTTT	CASSTSGTLVSSYNSPLHF
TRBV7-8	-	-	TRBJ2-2	TGTGCCAGCAGCTCGAGAGCGGACAGAATAAACACCGGGGAGCTGTTTTTT	CASSSRADRINTGELFF
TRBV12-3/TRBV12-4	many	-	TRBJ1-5	TGTGCCAGCAGTTTAGGGCGGGGCATGGTGCCCCAGCATTTT	CASSLGRGMVPQHF
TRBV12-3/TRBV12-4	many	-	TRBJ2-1	TGTGCCAGCAGTTACCGGCAATACAATGAGCAGTTCTTC	CASSYRQYNEQFF
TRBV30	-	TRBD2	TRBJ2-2	TGTGCCTCCGGGAGAGGACTAGGGGTCACCGGGGAGCTGTTTTTT	CASGRGLGVTGELFF
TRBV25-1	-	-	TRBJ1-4	TGTGCCAGCAGTGAATTAAAGGCTTCAGAAAAACTGTTTTTT	CASSELKASEKLFF
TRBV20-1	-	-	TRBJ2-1	TGCAGTGCTAGATGGGTGGAAGTCCCAGATGAGCAGTTCTTC	CSARWVEVPDEQFF
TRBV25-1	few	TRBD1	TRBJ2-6	TGTGCCAGCAGGTCCGGGACAGGGCGACTTGGGGCCAACGTCCTGACTTTC	CASRSGTGRLGANVLTF
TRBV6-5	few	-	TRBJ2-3	TGTGCCAGCAGTTACCTTCGGACTGCTGCAGATACGCAGTATTTT	CASSYLRTAADTQYF
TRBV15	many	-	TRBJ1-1	TGTGCCACCAGCAGAGCAATGGACTTGAACACTGAAGCTTTCTTT	CATSRAMDLNTEAFF